The clone carrying this T cell receptor (beta chain) was detected a few times. Germline V gene data show CDR1 as LGHNA and CDR2 as YSLEER. The V gene end was trimmed by 1 base and the J gene end by 2 bases; junction bases not matched to a gene: 6. This CDR3 spans 16 amino acids. MiXCR was run by TCRdb on the RACE reads, yielding one entry per CDR3 protein. Of approximately 52,000 distinct CDR3 sequences in the sample, approximately 9.8% were seen once. Described time point: pre-sensitization, week 0. Stated treatment: therapeutic diphenylcyclopropenone sensitization with weekly scalp DPC. Blood draws came before every patch-test application. This sample is part of a study of human T cells and chemical hapten exposure. In the study overall: Enrolled patients were predominantly female and had alopecia areata, totalis or universalis.

This receptor was taken from a woman aged 40-49 years with alopecia areata. Some clones in this sample may be carry-over from other donors' samples. The gene calls are TRBV4-3 and TRBJ2-3; 7 bases align to TRBD2. The starting material was whole blood, obtained in connection with sensitization to the hapten diphenylcyclopropenone (DPC). The CDR3: CASSQASGEFTDTQYF. CDR3 sequence (DNA): TGCGCCAGCAGCCAAGCGAGCGGGGAATTCACAGATACGCAGTATTTT.